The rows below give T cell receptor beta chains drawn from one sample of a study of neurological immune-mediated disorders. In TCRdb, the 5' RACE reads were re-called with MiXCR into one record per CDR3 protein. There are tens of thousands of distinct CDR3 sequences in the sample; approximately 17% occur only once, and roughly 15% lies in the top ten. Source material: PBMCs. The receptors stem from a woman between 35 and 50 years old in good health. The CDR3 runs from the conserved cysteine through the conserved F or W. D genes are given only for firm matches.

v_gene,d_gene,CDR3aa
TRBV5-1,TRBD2,CASSNPGLAGESSTDTQYF
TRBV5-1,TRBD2,CASTLLAGTGNEQFF
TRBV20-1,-,CSARDNRDNTGELFF
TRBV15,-,CATSSGSDGLNSPLHF
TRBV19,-,CASSRNPGGFTEAFF
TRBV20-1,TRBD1,CSAATGSNQPQHF
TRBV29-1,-,CSVDLPGGVSDEQFF
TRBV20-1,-,CSARQRPNSPLHF
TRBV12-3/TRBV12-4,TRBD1,CASTTGEQPQHF
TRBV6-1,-,CASTDQQGGIAGANVLTF
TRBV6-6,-,CATTRGYEQYF
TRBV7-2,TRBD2,CASSLELAGAQRF
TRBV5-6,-,CASSDTIEAFF
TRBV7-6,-,CASSPRPRLGDEKLFF
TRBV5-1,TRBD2,CASSLGGGSSSYNEQFF
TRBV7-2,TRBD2,CASSLPGLAIAGELFF
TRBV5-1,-,CASSRDVIGANTGELFF
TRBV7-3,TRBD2,CASSRRAGGYNEQFF
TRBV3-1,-,CASSQALALSTDTQYF
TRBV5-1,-,CASSPRQGKSYGYTF
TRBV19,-,CASSSVDSGTGELFF
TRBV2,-,CASSVLRQDTQYF
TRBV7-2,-,CASSSYSGDEGYTF
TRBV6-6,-,CASTKPGADEAFF
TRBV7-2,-,CASSLGWNTEAFF
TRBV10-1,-,CASSVGGLNTGELFF
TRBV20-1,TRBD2,CSARDISGGAYNEQFF
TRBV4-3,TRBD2,CASSPRTSGALSSYNEQFF
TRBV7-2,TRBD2,CASSFLAGAGTDTQYF
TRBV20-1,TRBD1,CSARSAGGWTEAFF
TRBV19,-,CSSGAPPDTQYF
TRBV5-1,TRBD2,CASSLFSMVAGGYYEQYF
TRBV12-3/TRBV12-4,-,CASSPLDYGYTF
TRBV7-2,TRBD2,CASSLAASGRWGEQFF
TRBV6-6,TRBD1,CASSPPRGTGYSGNTIYF
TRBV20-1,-,CSARKGNTGELFF
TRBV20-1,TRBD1,CSARRTGGPTGELFF
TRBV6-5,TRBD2,CASSEQRGKGYEQYF
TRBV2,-,CASSWTAYNEQFF
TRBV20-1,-,CSARGLSNYGYTF
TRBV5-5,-,CASSSSHSNTEAFF
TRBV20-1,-,CSARPVSGRNEQFF
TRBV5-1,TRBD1,CASSPGTGGYGYTF
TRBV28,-,CASSRPGLGPLHF
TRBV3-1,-,CASSPSDGYEQYF
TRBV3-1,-,CASSQAGYSNYGYTF
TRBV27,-,CANSPIGLSGTEAFF
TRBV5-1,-,CASKPRGQGDKNTGELFF
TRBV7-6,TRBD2,CASSPAGSGVTDTQYF
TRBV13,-,CASSSNRVPYNEQFF